The 30 T cell receptor beta chains listed next were all sequenced from one sample in a study of T cell responses to AZD1222 COVID-19 vaccine (dated by TCRdb to 2020 to 2023). The time point label for this specimen denotes: baseline before first vaccination. Library generation was performed with the immunoSEQ multiplex PCR assay. In its TCRdb copy, this immuneACCESS table keeps in-frame sequences only and misses some clones. Where compared with another copy, unresolved V genes explain less than half of these, and the others have no known cause. The sample yields 130,000 to 150,000 clones; about nine tenths were counted once. 3.4% of the sample comes from the top ten. Material: peripheral blood, obtained on day 0 of AZD1222 vaccination. These TCRs come from an adult in good health.

The chain couples TRBV6-5 to TRBJ1-1; the D is unclear. Germline V gives CDR1 MNHEY, CDR2 SVGAGI. This CDR3 has 14 amino acids. V was clipped by 7 bases and J by 6 bases, with 18 bases between them. The CDR3 DNA reads TGTGCCAGCATCCCCGGGAGTGTTTTTGCTGAAGCTTTCTTT. Protein sequence: CASIPGSVFAEAFF.

The rearrangement uses TRBV3-1 (or the pseudogene TRBV3-2) and TRBJ1-5; no definite D call. Deletions cut 1 base from V and 1 base from J, with 8 bases between. Germline CDR1 LGHDT, CDR2 YNNKEL (reference sequence). This CDR3 contains 15 residues. CDR3 nucleotide sequence: TGTGCCAGCAGCCAAGTAGCGGGAAGCAATCAGCCCCAGCATTTT. Encoded protein: CASSQVAGSNQPQHF.

This clone was seen only once. The rearrangement links TRBV6-5 to TRBJ2-7, with D perhaps assigned TRBD1 or TRBD2 (5 bases each). From germline, CDR1 is MNHEY and CDR2 SVGAGI. Trimming took off 2 bases at V and 0 bases at J, with 11 bases between the two ends. CDR3 size: 15 residues. The CDR3 sequence is CASSYLKGSSYEQYF. CDR3 nucleotides: TGTGCCAGCAGTTACCTCAAGGGGAGCTCCTACGAGCAGTACTTC.

The chain employs TRBV7-3 and TRBJ1-2; TRBD1 aligns across 8 bases. The V gene end was trimmed by 3 bases and the J gene end by 7 bases; junction bases not matched to a gene: 10. The CDR3 is 15 residues long. Germline V gene sequence: CDR1 SGHTA, CDR2 FQGTGA. CDR3: CASSFLGRTGSGYTF. The CDR3 nucleotides are TGTGCCAGCAGCTTCTTGGGTCGGACAGGGAGTGGCTACACCTTC.

The table lists this clone with a count of one. V is TRBV14 and J is TRBJ1-2; D may be TRBD1 (5 bases). The CDR3 extends over 15 amino acids. In germline, CDR1 is SGHDN, CDR2 FVKESK. Trimming left V 0 bases short and J 4 bases short, with 12 bases between. In DNA, the CDR3 is TGTGCCAGCAGCCAAGATAGGTGGGGGTCCTATGGCTACACCTTC. Translated, it gives CASSQDRWGSYGYTF.

The J gene is TRBJ1-4, the V gene TRBV4-1, with D perhaps TRBD1 (5 bases). V lost 1 base, J lost 8 bases, and 11 bases lay in between. The CDR3 totals 14 residues. The germline CDR1 and CDR2 sequences are MGHRA and YSYEKL. The chain's CDR3 is CASSQGQGGEKLFF. CDR3 sequence (DNA): TGCGCCAGCAGCCAAGGGCAGGGCGGGGAAAAACTGTTTTTT.

V is TRBV7-9 and J is TRBJ1-1; no definite D call. Looked up from germline, CDR1 is SEHNR and CDR2 is FQNEAQ (reference sequence). The CDR3 runs 12 residues. The V end lost 6 bases, the J end lost 5 bases, and 10 bases lay between the germline ends. As DNA, the CDR3 is TGTGCCAGCAGTCCGACGGCTACTGAAGCTTTCTTT. Its protein is CASSPTATEAFF.

The chain recombines TRBV12-3 or TRBV12-4 with TRBJ1-1; D perhaps matches TRBD1 (5 bases). Trimming shortened V by 5 bases and J by 4 bases, and 11 bases separated the two germline ends. This CDR3 has 13 residues. CDR3 nucleotides: TGTGCCAGCAGTACCGGCAGGGTCACTGAAGCTTTCTTT. This gives the protein CASSTGRVTEAFF.

DNA for the CDR3: TGTGCCAGCGGCGGGACAGGACGAAACACTGAAGCTTTCTTT. Its protein is CASGGTGRNTEAFF. The chain carries TRBV25-1 and TRBJ1-1; 8 bases map to TRBD1. V gave up 8 bases and J gave up 2 bases; unmatched junction bases: 7. The CDR3 consists of 14 residues. Germline loops: CDR1 MGHDK, CDR2 SYGVNS.

In its sample, this clone was seen once. In DNA form, the CDR3 reads TGTGCCAGCAGTTTAGAGGGGCGGCAGGGTAGTGCCTATAATTCACCCCTCCACTTT. Amino acid sequence: CASSLEGRQGSAYNSPLHF. V gene TRBV27 combines with J gene TRBJ1-6, with a weak D call TRBD1 (5 bases). Looked up from germline, CDR1 is MNHEY and CDR2 is SMNVEV (reference sequence). The germline V and J ends were trimmed by 2 bases and 2 bases, with 19 bases remaining between them. This CDR3 is 19 amino acids long.

The chain joins TRBV18 to TRBJ2-7, with D possibly TRBD1 on 5 matching bases. CDR1 and CDR2 from the germline V gene are KGHSH and LQKENI. V dropped 5 bases and J dropped 5 bases, with 10 bases sitting between them. CDR3 length: 12 amino acids. CDR3 DNA sequence: TGTGCCAGCTCATTCAGGGTCCACGAGCAGTACTTC. Translating it yields CASSFRVHEQYF. Variable domain in full (rest from reference TRBV18 and TRBJ2-7): NAGVMQNPRHLVRRRGQEARLRCSPMKGHSHVYWYRQLPEEGLKFMVYLQKENIIDESGMPKERFSAEFPKEGPSILRIQQVVRGDSAAYFCASSFRVHEQYFGPGTRLTVT.

V gene TRBV7-2 combines with J gene TRBJ1-1; 7 bases match TRBD1. This CDR3 has 15 residues. CDR1 SGHTA and CDR2 FQGNSA come from the germline V gene. The V segment lost 0 bases and the J segment 7 bases; nucleotides outside the gene matches: 8. The CDR3 nucleotides read TGTGCCAGCAGCTTAGCGCGGACAGGTCGGGGTGAAGCTTTCTTT. As protein: CASSLARTGRGEAFF.

The rearrangement joins TRBV19 to TRBJ1-4; a possible D gene is TRBD1 (5 bases). CDR1 is LNHDA and CDR2 is SQIVND in the germline V gene (reference sequence). The CDR3 length is 14 residues. Trimming pared 3 bases from V and 8 bases from J, leaving 13 bases between. The CDR3 bases are TGTGCCAGTAGTATGGGGGGGTACGGAGAAAAACTGTTTTTT. This translates into CASSMGGYGEKLFF.

The chain joins TRBV9 to TRBJ1-3; 7 bases line up with TRBD1. In germline, CDR1 is SGDLS, CDR2 YYNGEE. The J segment lost 2 bases and the V segment lost 4 bases, leaving 6 bases of the junction unmatched. This CDR3 is built from 15 residues. In DNA form, the CDR3 reads TGTGCCAGCAGCCCCCGGACAGGCGCTGGAAACACCATATATTTT. Translating it yields CASSPRTGAGNTIYF.

The chain links TRBV5-1 to TRBJ1-6, with D hard to call. CDR3 length: 12 residues. CDR1 is SGHRS, CDR2 YFSETQ, per germline. Trimming took 5 bases from V and 14 from J, leaving 14 bases between them. CDR3 coding DNA: TGCGCCAGCAGGGCCCACTGGGGTTCCCTCCACTTT. Protein product: CASRAHWGSLHF.

Only one count was recorded for this clone. The chain carries TRBV5-4 and TRBJ1-2, with TRBD1 as a possible D gene (6 bases). The CDR3 consists of 15 residues. Germline CDR1 reads SGHNT; CDR2 reads YYREEE (reference sequence). V dropped 2 bases and J dropped 7 bases, with 18 bases sitting between them. The CDR3 nucleotides read TGTGCCAGCAGCTTAGGGGGGAGAGGAGACCGTGGCTACACCTTC. Amino acids: CASSLGGRGDRGYTF.

The rearrangement joins TRBV11-3 to TRBJ2-3; 11 positions agree with TRBD2. The CDR3 totals 17 residues. J gave up 2 bases and V 4 bases, and 8 bases lay outside the gene matches. Germline-derived CDR1 and CDR2 are SGHNT and YENEEA. The chain's CDR3 is CASSSILAGENTDTQYF. Here the CDR3 DNA reads TGTGCCAGCAGCTCTATACTAGCGGGAGAGAACACAGATACGCAGTATTTT. Drawing the rest from reference TRBV11-3 and TRBJ2-3, the complete variable domain is EAGVVQSPRYKIIEKKQPVAFWCNPISGHNTLYWYLQNLGQGPELLIRYENEEAVDDSQLPKDRFSAERLKGVDSTLKIQPAELGDSAVYLCASSSILAGENTDTQYFGPGTRLTVL.

This clone came up once. V is TRBV4-1 and J is TRBJ1-1; TRBD1 matches at 7 bases. With 1 base clipped from V and 1 base from J, the junction kept 0 bases outside the gene matches. The germline gives CDR1 MGHRA, CDR2 YSYEKL. The CDR3 contains 14 residues. CDR3 loop: CASSQGQGNTEAFF. In nucleotides, the CDR3 is TGCGCCAGCAGCCAAGGACAGGGGAACACTGAAGCTTTCTTT.

This clone was seen only once. V and J are TRBV14 and TRBJ1-1; D is ambiguous. CDR3 length equals 11 residues. The ends were cut back, 4 bases at V and 6 bases at J, with 6 bases in the middle. Germline lookup yields CDR1 SGHDN and CDR2 FVKESK. The CDR3 DNA is TGTGCCAGCAGCCGCGGGCCTGAAGCTTTCTTT. Protein product: CASSRGPEAFF.

The chain joins TRBV19 to TRBJ2-2; D possibly corresponds to TRBD2 (6 bases). The V gene lost 2 bases and the J gene lost 1 base, with 11 bases spanning the gap. The CDR3 is made up of 16 amino acids. The germline V gene encodes CDR1 LNHDA and CDR2 SQIVND (reference sequence). The CDR3 coding sequence is TGTGCCAGTAGTATACGGGGAGGCCTGAACACCGGGGAGCTGTTTTTT. Amino acid sequence: CASSIRGGLNTGELFF. The full variable domain, its missing parts supplied by reference TRBV19 and TRBJ2-2, is DGGITQSPKYLFRKEGQNVTLSCEQNLNHDAMYWYRQDPGQGLRLIYYSQIVNDFQKGDIAEGYSVSREKKESFPLTVTSAQKNPTAFYLCASSIRGGLNTGELFFGEGSRLTVL.

The chain links TRBV14 to TRBJ1-1, with a tentative D call TRBD1 (5 bases). There are 15 residues in the CDR3. Germline CDR1 SGHDN, CDR2 FVKESK. Trimming stripped 0 bases from V and 6 bases from J, with 14 bases between. The CDR3 protein is CASSQETPRDAEAFF. The CDR3 DNA reads as TGTGCCAGCAGCCAAGAGACTCCCAGGGACGCTGAAGCTTTCTTT.

The chain employs TRBV30 and TRBJ1-4; tentatively, D is TRBD1 (6 bases). Deletions cut 1 base from V and 5 bases from J, with 17 bases between. The germline V gene encodes CDR1 GTSNPN and CDR2 SVGIG (reference sequence). The CDR3 runs to 16 residues. CDR3 sequence: CAWSGGQNSLNEKLFF. CDR3 in DNA: TGTGCCTGGAGTGGCGGACAGAACTCGCTGAATGAAAAACTGTTTTTT.

The V call is TRBV10-3, the J call TRBJ2-3, with D unclear. Per germline, CDR1 ENHRY and CDR2 SYGVKD. With 0 bases removed from V and 6 bases from J, the gap between germline ends came to 4 bases. This CDR3 is 12 amino acids long. The CDR3 region is CAISESFDTQYF. The CDR3 bases are TGTGCCATCAGTGAGTCGTTCGATACGCAGTATTTT.

The chain employs TRBV7-9 and TRBJ2-5; D not certain. Trimming stripped 1 base from V and 4 bases from J, with 4 bases between. The CDR3 covers 12 residues. Germline CDR1 and CDR2: SEHNR and FQNEAQ (reference sequence). CDR3 region: CASSLGRETQYF. The CDR3 nucleotides read TGTGCCAGCAGCTTAGGGAGAGAGACCCAGTACTTC. The entire variable domain, with the rest obtained from reference TRBV7-9 and TRBJ2-5, is as follows: DTGVSQNPRHKITKRGQNVTFRCDPISEHNRLYWYRQTLGQGPEFLTYFQNEAQLEKSRLLSDRFSAERPKGSFSTLEIQRTEQGDSAMYLCASSLGRETQYFGPGTRLLVL.

In DNA form, the CDR3 reads TGCAGCGTGGAGATAGCTAGCGGGAGTGGGGGCAATGAGCAGTTCTTC. Translating gives CSVEIASGSGGNEQFF. This chain links TRBV29-1 with TRBJ2-1; 10 bases agree with TRBD2. Per germline, CDR1 SQVTM and CDR2 ANQGSEA. V lost 6 bases and J lost 6; bases outside the gene matches: 14. The CDR3 extends over 16 amino acids.

The V gene is TRBV7-2, the J gene TRBJ2-1; D is perhaps TRBD2 (6 bases). This CDR3 comprises 10 residues. The germline V gene encodes CDR1 SGHTA and CDR2 FQGNSA. The CDR3 nucleotides are TGTTCTAGCGCCGACAATGAGCAGTTCTTC. It specifies CSSADNEQFF.

The gene calls are TRBV4-3 and TRBJ2-7; D is ambiguous. V was shortened by 0 bases and J by 0 bases, with 15 bases between the two germline ends. Looked up from germline, CDR1 is LGHNA and CDR2 is YSLEER. The CDR3 covers 17 residues. As DNA, the CDR3 is TGCGCCAGCAGCCAAGATGTATCGGGCCACTTCTCCTACGAGCAGTACTTC. The encoded protein is CASSQDVSGHFSYEQYF.

CDR3 nucleotide sequence: TGCAGTGCTAGTTTTCCTGAGAGGCTGCCTGAAGCTTTCTTT. Its translation is CSASFPERLPEAFF. The chain is built from TRBV20-1 and TRBJ1-1; D remains unclear. Trimming took off 3 bases at V and 6 bases at J, with 17 bases between the two ends. The CDR3 sequence is 14 residues long. Per the germline V gene, CDR1 is DFQATT and CDR2 is SNEGSKA (reference sequence).

The chain joins TRBV6-5 to TRBJ2-1; 15 positions agree with TRBD2. Germline V lookup: CDR1 MNHEY, CDR2 SVGAGI. V lost 8 bases and J lost 12; bases outside the gene matches: 8. This CDR3 has 14 amino acids. CDR3 residues: CASHRTSGGARQFF. The CDR3 nucleotides are TGTGCCAGCCACCGGACTAGCGGGGGGGCTAGGCAGTTCTTC.

The V and J genes are TRBV7-8 and TRBJ2-1; 8 nucleotides align to TRBD2. Germline V gene data show CDR1 as SGHVS and CDR2 as FQNEAQ. The CDR3 loop spans 15 amino acids. Trimming took 5 bases from V and 1 from J; bases not matched to a gene: 4. CDR3 amino acids: CASSTRLASYNEQFF. The CDR3 nucleotides read TGTGCCAGCAGCACCCGACTAGCGTCCTACAATGAGCAGTTCTTC.